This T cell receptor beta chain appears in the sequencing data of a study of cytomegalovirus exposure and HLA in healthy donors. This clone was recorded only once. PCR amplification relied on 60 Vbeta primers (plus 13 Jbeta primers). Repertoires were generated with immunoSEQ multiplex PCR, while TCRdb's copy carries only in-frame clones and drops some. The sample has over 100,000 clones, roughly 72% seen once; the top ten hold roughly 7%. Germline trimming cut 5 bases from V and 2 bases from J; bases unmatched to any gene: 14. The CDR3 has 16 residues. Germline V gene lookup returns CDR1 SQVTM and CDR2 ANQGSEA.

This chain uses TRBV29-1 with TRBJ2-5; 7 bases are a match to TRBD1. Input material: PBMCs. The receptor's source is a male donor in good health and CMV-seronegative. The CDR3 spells CSVLGVEDRTQETQYF. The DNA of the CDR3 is TGCAGCGTTCTAGGGGTCGAGGACAGGACTCAAGAGACCCAGTACTTC. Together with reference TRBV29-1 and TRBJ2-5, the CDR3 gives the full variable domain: SAVISQKPSRDICQRGTSLTIQCQVDSQVTMMFWYRQQPGQSLTLIATANQGSEATYESGFVIDKFPISRPNLTFSTLTVSNMSPEDSSIYLCSVLGVEDRTQETQYFGPGTRLLVL.